This section outlines one T cell receptor beta chain sequence together with its context. The table came from immunoSEQ multiplex PCR; TCRdb's copy has only in-frame clones and leaves some out. The repertoire includes under 2.5 million clones, around 92% of them detected once, and about 0.41% sits in the top ten. The authors divided CD4+ cells into CD45RA+ naive and CD45RA-negative memory subsets. The data originate from a study of shared clonotypes between healthy human individuals. Study in general: Each donor's CD4 naive and CD4 memory cells filled three plates apiece, CD8 naive two, and CD8 memory one.

The germline gives CDR1 SGHNT, CDR2 YYREEE (reference sequence). With 4 bases clipped from V and 3 bases from J, the junction kept 12 bases outside the gene matches. The CDR3 totals 16 residues. Sequencing was done on a sample of naive CD4+ T cells from PBMCs. Subset in this sample: CD45RA+ positively selected. This sequence joins TRBV5-4 and TRBJ2-7, with 8 bases matching TRBD2. This TCR was recovered from a man aged 18 to 29 in good health. Some clones in this sample may be carry-over from other donors' samples. The CDR3 reads CASSPPGGRGRYEQYF. The CDR3 bases are TGTGCCAGCAGCCCCCCGGGGGGGCGGGGCCGCTACGAGCAGTACTTC.